This TCR beta chain was identified in a study of T cell responses to AZD1222 COVID-19 vaccine. The study, taken as a whole, reports: Regions 160-218 and 743-854 held dominance among vaccine-associated CD4 TCRs, which spanned spike.

Worth noting for this clone: Its antigen is as yet unknown.

Libraries were prepared by immunoSEQ multiplex PCR; TCRdb keeps only in-frame clonotypes and omits some of them. The table lists under 200,000 clones, about 90% of them singletons. The sample consisted of peripheral blood, taken on day 0 of AZD1222 vaccination. The clonotype was recovered from an adult in good health.

CDR3 residues: CASSLQIRTEAFF. The CDR3 DNA is TGTGCCAGCAGTTTACAGATTAGGACTGAAGCTTTCTTT. This chain joins TRBV12-3 or TRBV12-4 and TRBJ1-1; D remains ambiguous. Trimming shortened V by 2 bases and J by 5 bases, and 9 bases separated the two germline ends. The CDR3 is made up of 13 amino acids.